This T cell receptor (beta chain) was profiled in a study of human thymus T cells. Profiling relied on immunoSEQ multiplex PCR, and the TCRdb table lists in-frame clones only, not all of them. The sample records approximately 46,000 clones, around 95% being singletons. In the case of this clone: What it recognizes is unknown.

A roughly 0.5-1 mL peripheral blood aliquot was taken intraoperatively from four of eight donors. No fixed cell number was used; all available blood leukocytes supplied DNA. Study conclusions and caveats: Biased V and J segment usage appeared in thymus and peripheral blood.

This CDR3 spans 16 amino acids. Germline V gene lookup returns CDR1 SGHVS and CDR2 FNYEAQ. Trimming left V 1 base short and J 8 bases short, with 18 bases between. This clonotype originated in a girl less than two years old with a congenital heart defect but otherwise immunologically healthy. The sample was blood. The rearrangement uses TRBV7-6 and TRBJ2-1, with D perhaps TRBD1 (6 bases). CDR3: CASSLGYLLRGHEQFF. The CDR3 DNA is TGTGCCAGCAGCTTAGGGTACCTACTCAGGGGCCATGAGCAGTTCTTC.